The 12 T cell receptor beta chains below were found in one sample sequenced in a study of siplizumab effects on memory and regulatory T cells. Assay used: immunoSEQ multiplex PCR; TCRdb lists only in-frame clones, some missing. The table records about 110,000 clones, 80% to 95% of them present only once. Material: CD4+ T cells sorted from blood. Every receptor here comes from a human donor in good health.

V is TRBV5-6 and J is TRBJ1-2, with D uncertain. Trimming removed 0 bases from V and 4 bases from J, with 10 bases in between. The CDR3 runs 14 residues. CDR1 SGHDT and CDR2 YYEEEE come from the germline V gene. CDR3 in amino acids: CASSLEPLSYGYTF. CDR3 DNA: TGTGCCAGCAGCTTGGAACCGCTCTCCTATGGCTACACCTTC.

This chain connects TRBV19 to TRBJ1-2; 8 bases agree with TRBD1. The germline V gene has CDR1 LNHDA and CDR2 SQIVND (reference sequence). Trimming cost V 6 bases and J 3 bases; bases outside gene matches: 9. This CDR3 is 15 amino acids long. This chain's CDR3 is CASSPGGTGYYGYTF. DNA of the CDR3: TGTGCCAGTAGCCCAGGGGGCACAGGGTACTATGGCTACACCTTC.

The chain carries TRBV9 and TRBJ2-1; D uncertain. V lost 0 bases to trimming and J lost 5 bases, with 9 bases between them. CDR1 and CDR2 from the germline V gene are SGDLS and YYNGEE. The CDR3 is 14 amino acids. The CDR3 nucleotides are TGTGCCAGCAGCGTAGGAGGTAGCAACAATGAGCAGTTCTTC. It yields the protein CASSVGGSNNEQFF.

This CDR3 is CAWSDGLRQPQHF. The CDR3 DNA reads TGTGCCTGGAGCGACGGACTGAGGCAGCCCCAGCATTTT. The V call is TRBV30, the J call TRBJ1-5, with unresolved D. CDR3 size: 13 residues. Germline CDR1 reads GTSNPN; CDR2 reads SVGIG (reference sequence). Deletions cut 3 bases from V and 7 bases from J, with 13 bases between.

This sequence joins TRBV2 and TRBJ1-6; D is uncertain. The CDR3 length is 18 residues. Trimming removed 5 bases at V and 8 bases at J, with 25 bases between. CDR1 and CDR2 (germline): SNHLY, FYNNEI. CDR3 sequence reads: CASSLNPPTTLLDSPLHF. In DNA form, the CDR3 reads TGTGCCAGCAGTCTTAACCCCCCCACGACGCTACTGGATTCACCCCTCCACTTT.

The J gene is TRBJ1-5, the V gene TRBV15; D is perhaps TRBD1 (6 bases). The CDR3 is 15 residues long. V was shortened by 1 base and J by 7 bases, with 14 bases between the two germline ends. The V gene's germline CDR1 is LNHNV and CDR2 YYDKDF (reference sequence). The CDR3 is CATSRARGQGQPQHF. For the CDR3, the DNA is TGTGCCACCAGCAGAGCCCGGGGACAAGGCCAGCCCCAGCATTTT.

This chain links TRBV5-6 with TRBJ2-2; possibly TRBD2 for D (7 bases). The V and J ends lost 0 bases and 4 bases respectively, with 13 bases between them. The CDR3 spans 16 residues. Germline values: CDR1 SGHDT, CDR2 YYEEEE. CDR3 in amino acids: CASSLEGGARTGELFF. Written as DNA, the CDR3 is TGTGCCAGCAGCTTGGAAGGGGGGGCTCGCACCGGGGAGCTGTTTTTT.

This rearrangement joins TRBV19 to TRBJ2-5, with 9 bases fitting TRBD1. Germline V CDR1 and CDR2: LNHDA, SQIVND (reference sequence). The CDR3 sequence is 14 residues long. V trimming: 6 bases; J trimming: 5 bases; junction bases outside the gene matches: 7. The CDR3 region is CASSTGGAGETQYF. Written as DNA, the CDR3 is TGTGCCAGTAGCACAGGGGGCGCCGGGGAGACCCAGTACTTC.

CDR3 in amino acids: CASSLGGEQYF. CDR3 bases: TGTGCCAGCTCGCTGGGGGGCGAGCAGTACTTC. This chain links TRBV18 with TRBJ2-7; TRBD2 might be the D (6 bases). The V end was cut by 6 bases, the J end by 6 bases, with 9 bases between. This CDR3 is 11 amino acids long. Germline values: CDR1 KGHSH, CDR2 LQKENI.

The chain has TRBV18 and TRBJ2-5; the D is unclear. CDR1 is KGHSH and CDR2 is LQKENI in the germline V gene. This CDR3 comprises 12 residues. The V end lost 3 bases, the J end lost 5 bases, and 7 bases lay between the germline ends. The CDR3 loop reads CASSPSRETQYF. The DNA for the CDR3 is TGTGCCAGCTCACCTTCCCGGGAGACCCAGTACTTC. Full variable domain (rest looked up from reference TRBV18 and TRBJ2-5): NAGVMQNPRHLVRRRGQEARLRCSPMKGHSHVYWYRQLPEEGLKFMVYLQKENIIDESGMPKERFSAEFPKEGPSILRIQQVVRGDSAAYFCASSPSRETQYFGPGTRLLVL.

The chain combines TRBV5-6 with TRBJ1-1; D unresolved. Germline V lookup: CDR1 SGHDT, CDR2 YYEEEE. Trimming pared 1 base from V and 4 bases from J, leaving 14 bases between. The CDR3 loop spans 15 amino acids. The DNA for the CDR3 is TGTGCCAGCAGCTTGTTCGGACCCCGACCCACTGAAGCTTTCTTT. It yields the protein CASSLFGPRPTEAFF.

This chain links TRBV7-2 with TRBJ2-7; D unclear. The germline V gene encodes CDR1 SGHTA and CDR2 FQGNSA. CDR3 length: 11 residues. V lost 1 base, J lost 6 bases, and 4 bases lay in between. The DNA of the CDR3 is TGTGCCAGCAGCTTAGTAACCGAGCAGTACTTC. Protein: CASSLVTEQYF.